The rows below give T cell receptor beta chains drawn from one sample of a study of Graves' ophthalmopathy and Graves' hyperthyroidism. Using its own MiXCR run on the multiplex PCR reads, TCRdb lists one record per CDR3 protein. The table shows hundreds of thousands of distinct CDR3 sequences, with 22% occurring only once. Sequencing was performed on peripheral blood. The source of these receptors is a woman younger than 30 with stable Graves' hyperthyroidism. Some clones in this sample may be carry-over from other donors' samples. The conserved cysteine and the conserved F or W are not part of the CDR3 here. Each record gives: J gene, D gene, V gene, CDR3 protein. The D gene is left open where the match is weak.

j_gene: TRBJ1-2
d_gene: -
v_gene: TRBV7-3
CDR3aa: ASSFPGGVTYGYT

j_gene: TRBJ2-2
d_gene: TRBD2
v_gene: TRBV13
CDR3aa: ASSIRLAGVFRENTGELF

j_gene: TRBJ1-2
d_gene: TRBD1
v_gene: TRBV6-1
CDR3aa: ASSEVGTVNYGYT

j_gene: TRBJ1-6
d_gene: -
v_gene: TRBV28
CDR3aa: ASRPLNSPLH

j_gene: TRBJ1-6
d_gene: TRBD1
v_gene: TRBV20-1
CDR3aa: SARGSSGQDLISPLH

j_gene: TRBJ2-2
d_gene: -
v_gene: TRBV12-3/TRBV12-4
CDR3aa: ASRPQGSGELF

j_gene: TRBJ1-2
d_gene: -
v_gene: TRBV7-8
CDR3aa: ASSLGEGTGYT

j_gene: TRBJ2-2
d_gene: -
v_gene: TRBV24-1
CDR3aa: ATSDLAPNTGELF

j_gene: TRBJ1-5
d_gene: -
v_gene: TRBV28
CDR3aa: ASSLSGSPNNQPQH

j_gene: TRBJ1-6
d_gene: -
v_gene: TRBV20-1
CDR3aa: SARPGERDSPLH

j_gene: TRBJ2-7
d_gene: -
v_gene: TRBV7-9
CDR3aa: ASSLFPVSYEQY

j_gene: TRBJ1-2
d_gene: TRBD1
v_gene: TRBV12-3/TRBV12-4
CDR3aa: ASSFQGPGQYGYT

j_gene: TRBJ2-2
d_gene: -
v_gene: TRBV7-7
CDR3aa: ASSAGSTGELF

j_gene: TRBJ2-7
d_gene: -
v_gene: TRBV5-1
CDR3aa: ASSYSNLTGLGSYEQY

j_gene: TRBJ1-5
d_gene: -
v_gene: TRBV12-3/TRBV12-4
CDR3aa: ASSPAMGNNQPQH